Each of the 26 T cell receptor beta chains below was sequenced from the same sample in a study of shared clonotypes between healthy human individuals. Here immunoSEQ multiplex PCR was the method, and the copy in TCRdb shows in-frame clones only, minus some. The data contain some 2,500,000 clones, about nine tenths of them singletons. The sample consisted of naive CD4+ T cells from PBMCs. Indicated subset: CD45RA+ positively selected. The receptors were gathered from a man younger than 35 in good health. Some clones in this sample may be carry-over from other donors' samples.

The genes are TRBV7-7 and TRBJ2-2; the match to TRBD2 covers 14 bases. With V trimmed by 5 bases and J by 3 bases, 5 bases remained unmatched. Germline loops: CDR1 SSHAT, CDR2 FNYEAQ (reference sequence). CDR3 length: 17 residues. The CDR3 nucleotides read TGTGCCAGCAGCCCCGGGACTAGCGGGAGCGACACCGGGGAGCTGTTTTTT. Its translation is CASSPGTSGSDTGELFF.

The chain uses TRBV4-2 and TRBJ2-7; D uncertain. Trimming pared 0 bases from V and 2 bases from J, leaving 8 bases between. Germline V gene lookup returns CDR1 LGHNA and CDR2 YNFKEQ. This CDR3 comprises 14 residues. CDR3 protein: CASSQEVIAYEQYF. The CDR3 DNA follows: TGTGCCAGCAGCCAAGAGGTCATCGCCTACGAGCAGTACTTC.

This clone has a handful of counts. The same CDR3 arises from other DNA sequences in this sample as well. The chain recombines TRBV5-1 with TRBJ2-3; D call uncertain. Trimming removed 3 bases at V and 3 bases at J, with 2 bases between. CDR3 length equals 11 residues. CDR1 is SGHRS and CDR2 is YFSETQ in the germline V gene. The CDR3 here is CASSSTDTQYF. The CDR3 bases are TGCGCCAGCAGCTCTACAGATACGCAGTATTTT.

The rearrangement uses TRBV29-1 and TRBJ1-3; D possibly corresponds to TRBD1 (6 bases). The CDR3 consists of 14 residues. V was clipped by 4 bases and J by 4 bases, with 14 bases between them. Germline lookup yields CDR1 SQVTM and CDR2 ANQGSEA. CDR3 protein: CSVVSGATGNTIYF. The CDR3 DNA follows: TGCAGCGTTGTCTCGGGGGCGACCGGAAACACCATATATTTT.

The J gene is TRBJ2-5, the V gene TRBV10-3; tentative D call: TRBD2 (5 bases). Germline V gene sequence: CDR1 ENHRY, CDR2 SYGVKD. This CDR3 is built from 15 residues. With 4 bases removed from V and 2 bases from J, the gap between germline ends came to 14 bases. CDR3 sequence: CAISGASGPQETQYF. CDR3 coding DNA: TGTGCCATCAGTGGGGCCAGCGGCCCACAAGAGACCCAGTACTTC.

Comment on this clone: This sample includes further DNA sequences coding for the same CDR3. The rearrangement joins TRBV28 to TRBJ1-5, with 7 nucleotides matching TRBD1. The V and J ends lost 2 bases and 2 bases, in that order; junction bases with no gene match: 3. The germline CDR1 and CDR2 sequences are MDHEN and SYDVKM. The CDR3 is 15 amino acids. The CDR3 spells CASSLSGTGNQPQHF. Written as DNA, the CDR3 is TGTGCCAGCAGTTTAAGCGGGACAGGCAATCAGCCCCAGCATTTT.

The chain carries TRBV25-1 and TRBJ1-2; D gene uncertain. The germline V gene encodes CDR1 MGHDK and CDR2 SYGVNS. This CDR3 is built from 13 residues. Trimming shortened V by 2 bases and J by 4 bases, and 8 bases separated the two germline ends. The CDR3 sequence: CASSEAAFYGYTF. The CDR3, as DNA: TGTGCCAGCAGTGAAGCGGCTTTCTATGGCTACACCTTC.

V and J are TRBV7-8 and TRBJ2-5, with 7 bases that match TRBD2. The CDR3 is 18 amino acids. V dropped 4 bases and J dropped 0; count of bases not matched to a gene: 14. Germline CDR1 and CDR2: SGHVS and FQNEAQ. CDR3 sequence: CASSSRLAGIQYQETQYF. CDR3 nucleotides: TGTGCCAGCAGCTCGCGACTAGCAGGGATACAGTACCAAGAGACCCAGTACTTC.

The DNA of the CDR3 is TGTGCCAGCACCGCAGAATCTTCTGGGGCCAACGTCCTGACTTTC. This encodes CASTAESSGANVLTF. The genes are TRBV5-4 and TRBJ2-6; D is unclear. Trimming stripped 6 bases from V and 1 base from J, with 11 bases between. Germline V gene sequence: CDR1 SGHNT, CDR2 YYREEE (reference sequence). The CDR3 extends over 15 amino acids.

CDR3: CASSSGTGETEAFF. The CDR3 DNA is TGTGCCAGCAGCTCCGGGACAGGGGAAACTGAAGCTTTCTTT. The genes are TRBV7-3 and TRBJ1-1, with 10 bases fitting TRBD1. Germline trimming cut 4 bases from V and 5 bases from J; bases unmatched to any gene: 4. The CDR3 is made up of 14 amino acids. Germline loops: CDR1 SGHTA, CDR2 FQGTGA.

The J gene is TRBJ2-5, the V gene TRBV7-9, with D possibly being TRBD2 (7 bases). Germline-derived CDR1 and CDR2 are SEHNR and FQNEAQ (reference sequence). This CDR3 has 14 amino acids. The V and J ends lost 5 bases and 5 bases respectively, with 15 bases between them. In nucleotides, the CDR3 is TGTGCCAGCAGCCCGCGGGGAGGGGGTGAGACCCAGTACTTC. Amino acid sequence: CASSPRGGGETQYF.

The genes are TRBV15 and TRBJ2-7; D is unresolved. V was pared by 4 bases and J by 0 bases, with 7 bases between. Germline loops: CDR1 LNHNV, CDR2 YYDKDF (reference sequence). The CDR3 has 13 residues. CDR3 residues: CATSKTASYEQYF. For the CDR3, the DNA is TGTGCCACCAGCAAGACGGCCTCCTACGAGCAGTACTTC.

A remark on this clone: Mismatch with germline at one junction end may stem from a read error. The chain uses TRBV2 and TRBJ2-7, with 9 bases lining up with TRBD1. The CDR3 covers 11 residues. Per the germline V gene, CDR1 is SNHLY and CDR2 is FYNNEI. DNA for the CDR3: TGTGCCAGCAGTGTTCCGGGACAGGGACTCTTC. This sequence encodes CASSVPGQGLF.

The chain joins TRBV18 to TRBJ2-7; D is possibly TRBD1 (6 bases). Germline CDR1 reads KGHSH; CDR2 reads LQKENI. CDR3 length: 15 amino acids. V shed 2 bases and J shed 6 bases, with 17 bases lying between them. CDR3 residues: CASSPSQGKTTEQYF. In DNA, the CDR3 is TGTGCCAGCTCACCATCCCAGGGGAAGACGACCGAGCAGTACTTC.

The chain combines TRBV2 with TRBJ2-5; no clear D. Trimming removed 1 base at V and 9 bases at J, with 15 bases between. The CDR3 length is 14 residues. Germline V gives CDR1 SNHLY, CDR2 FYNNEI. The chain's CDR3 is CASSEEGVSRAQYF. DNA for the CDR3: TGTGCCAGCAGTGAAGAGGGCGTCTCCCGGGCCCAGTACTTC.

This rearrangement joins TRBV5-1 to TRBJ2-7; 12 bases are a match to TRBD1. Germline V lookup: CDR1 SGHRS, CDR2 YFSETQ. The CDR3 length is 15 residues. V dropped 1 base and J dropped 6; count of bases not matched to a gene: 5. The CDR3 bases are TGCGCCAGCAGCTTGTCTGGGACAGGGGGCGGCGAGCAGTACTTC. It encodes CASSLSGTGGGEQYF.

This CDR3 is CASSSTIAGPYNEQFF. CDR3 coding DNA: TGTGCCAGCAGCTCGACGATCGCAGGTCCCTACAATGAGCAGTTCTTC. V usage is TRBV5-4 and J usage is TRBJ2-1; no firm D call. Germline V gene data show CDR1 as SGHNT and CDR2 as YYREEE (reference sequence). This CDR3 comprises 16 residues. The ends were cut back, 3 bases at V and 2 bases at J, with 15 bases in the middle.

CDR3 in amino acids: CASSPPSASAKNIQYF. The CDR3 DNA follows: TGTGCCAGCTCACCACCGTCTGCGTCGGCCAAAAACATTCAGTACTTC. J is TRBJ2-4 and V is TRBV18, with no clear D. V was clipped by 0 bases and J by 1 base, with 10 bases between them. Germline V gene lookup returns CDR1 KGHSH and CDR2 LQKENI. The CDR3 length is 16 residues. Combining the CDR3 with reference TRBV18 and TRBJ2-4 gives the whole variable domain NAGVMQNPRHLVRRRGQEARLRCSPMKGHSHVYWYRQLPEEGLKFMVYLQKENIIDESGMPKERFSAEFPKEGPSILRIQQVVRGDSAAYFCASSPPSASAKNIQYFGAGTRLSVL.

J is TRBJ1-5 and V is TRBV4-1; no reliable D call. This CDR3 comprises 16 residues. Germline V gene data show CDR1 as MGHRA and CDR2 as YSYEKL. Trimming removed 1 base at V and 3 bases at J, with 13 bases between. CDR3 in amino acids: CASSQADPQLNQPQHF. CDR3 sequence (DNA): TGCGCCAGCAGCCAAGCAGATCCACAGCTCAATCAGCCCCAGCATTTT.

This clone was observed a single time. The CDR3 nucleotides are TGTGCCAGCAGTGGCACCAATACGCAGTATTTT. This codes for CASSGTNTQYF. J is TRBJ2-3 and V is TRBV2, with no clear D. Germline V lookup: CDR1 SNHLY, CDR2 FYNNEI. The CDR3 loop spans 11 amino acids. The V gene lost 4 bases and the J gene lost 7 bases, with 6 bases spanning the gap.

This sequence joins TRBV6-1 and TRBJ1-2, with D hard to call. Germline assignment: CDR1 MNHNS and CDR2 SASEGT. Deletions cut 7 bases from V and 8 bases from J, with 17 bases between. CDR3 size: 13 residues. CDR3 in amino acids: CASKTSGFKGYTF. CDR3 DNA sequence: TGTGCCAGCAAAACGTCGGGGTTTAAAGGCTACACCTTC.

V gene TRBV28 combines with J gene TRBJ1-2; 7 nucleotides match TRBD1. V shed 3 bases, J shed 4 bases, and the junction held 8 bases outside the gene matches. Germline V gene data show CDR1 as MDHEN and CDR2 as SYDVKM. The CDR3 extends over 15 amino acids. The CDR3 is CASSFRQGNFYGYTF. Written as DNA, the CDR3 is TGTGCCAGCAGTTTCCGACAGGGTAATTTCTATGGCTACACCTTC.

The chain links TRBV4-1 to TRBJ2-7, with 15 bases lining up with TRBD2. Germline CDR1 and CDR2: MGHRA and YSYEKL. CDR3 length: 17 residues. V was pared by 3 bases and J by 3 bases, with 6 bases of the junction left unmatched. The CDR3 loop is CASSQAWTSGGVYEQYF. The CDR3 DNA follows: TGCGCCAGCAGCCAGGCCTGGACTAGCGGGGGGGTCTACGAGCAGTACTTC.

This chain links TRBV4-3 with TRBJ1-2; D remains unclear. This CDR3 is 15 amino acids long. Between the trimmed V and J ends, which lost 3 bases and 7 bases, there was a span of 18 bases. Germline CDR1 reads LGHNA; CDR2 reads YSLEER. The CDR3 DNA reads TGCGCCAGCAGCCAGCAGCTCGACGGGGTGGGTGGCTACACCTTC. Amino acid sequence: CASSQQLDGVGGYTF.

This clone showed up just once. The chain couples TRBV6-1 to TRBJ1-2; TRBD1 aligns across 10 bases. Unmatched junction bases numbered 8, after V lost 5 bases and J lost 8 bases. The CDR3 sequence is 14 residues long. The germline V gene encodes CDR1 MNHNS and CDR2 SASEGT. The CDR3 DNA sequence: TGTGCCAGCAGTTTGACAGGGGGCGCCCGGGGCTACACCTTC. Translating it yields CASSLTGGARGYTF.

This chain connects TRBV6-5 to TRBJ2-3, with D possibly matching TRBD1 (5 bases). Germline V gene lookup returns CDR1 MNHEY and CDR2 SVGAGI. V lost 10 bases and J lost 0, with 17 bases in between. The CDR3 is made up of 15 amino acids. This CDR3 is CATFPVGQSTDTQYF. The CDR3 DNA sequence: TGTGCCACTTTCCCCGTTGGACAAAGCACAGATACGCAGTATTTT.